The 17 T cell receptor beta chains below come from one sample, sequenced in a study of CXCR3-negative and CXCR3-positive naive CD8 T cells. The study's findings and limits: TRB CDR3 hydrophobicity was greater in CXCR3-positive naive cells than in CXCR3-negative naive cells.

TRB cDNA was prepared as libraries by UMI-labeled 5' RACE. From its re-call of the 5' RACE reads, TCRdb lists each CDR3 protein once, without DNA. The sample table includes about 92,000 distinct CDR3 sequences. For these TCRs, the target antigens are not known. Input material: naive CXCR3+ CD8+ T cells from blood. The subset denotes: CD45RO-CCR7+CD27+CD95- naive CD8+ T cells expressing CXCR3 (TNR3+). The receptor set was obtained from a human donor in good health. Some clones in this sample may be carry-over from other donors' samples.

By frequency, this clonotype is medium-sized. The J gene is TRBJ1-2, the V gene TRBV7-2; TCRdb proposes TRBD1, but this gene call is untestable without DNA. Germline CDR1 reads SGHTA; CDR2 reads FQGNSA. CDR3 size: 15 residues. The CDR3 region is CASSLAPGTDYGYTF.

J is TRBJ2-7 and V is TRBV7-2; as DNA is missing, the TRBD2 call by TCRdb cannot be tested. There are 16 residues in the CDR3. Looked up from germline, CDR1 is SGHTA and CDR2 is FQGNSA. The CDR3 sequence is CASSLKGSGLSYEQYF.

V usage is TRBV3-1 and J usage is TRBJ2-1; the D gene TCRdb calls, TRBD2, cannot be checked with no DNA. Germline lookup yields CDR1 LGHDT and CDR2 YNNKEL (reference sequence). This CDR3 is built from 16 residues. The CDR3: CASSLRLAGANNEQFF.

V is TRBV29-1 and J is TRBJ2-2; TCRdb reports TRBD1, a call that lacks DNA to check it against. The germline V gene encodes CDR1 SQVTM and CDR2 ANQGSEA. The CDR3 is 15 amino acids. The chain's CDR3 is CSAGGDRGNTGELFF.

This chain links TRBV29-1 with TRBJ2-1. CDR3 length: 15 amino acids. In germline, CDR1 is SQVTM, CDR2 ANQGSEA. The CDR3 sequence is CSVEDWEQIYNEQFF.

The rearrangement joins TRBV14 to TRBJ2-3; TCRdb picks TRBD1, but there is no DNA to check that call. From germline, CDR1 is SGHDN and CDR2 FVKESK. The CDR3 has 17 amino acids. CDR3 sequence reads: CASSQDSRGFLTDTQYF.

The V gene is TRBV25-1, the J gene TRBJ2-2; absent DNA, TCRdb's TRBD2 call cannot be checked. There are 15 residues in the CDR3. The germline V gene encodes CDR1 MGHDK and CDR2 SYGVNS. Here the CDR3 reads CASSGASGRSGELFF.

J is TRBJ1-6 and V is TRBV7-9. This CDR3 is built from 13 residues. The V gene's germline CDR1 is SEHNR and CDR2 FQNEAQ (reference sequence). The CDR3 loop reads CASSLYLDSPLHF.

This rearrangement joins TRBV12-3 or TRBV12-4 to TRBJ2-2; checking the TCRdb D call of TRBD2 is not possible without DNA. The length of the CDR3 is 13 residues. CDR3 protein: CASSSTTYGELFF.

The J gene is TRBJ2-5, the V gene TRBV11-2; the D call of TRBD2 rests on TCRdb alone, since no DNA is present to check it. This CDR3 contains 15 residues. Per germline, CDR1 SGHAT and CDR2 FQNNGV. CDR3 loop: CASSLEAGIGETQYF.

The rearrangement joins TRBV12-3 or TRBV12-4 to TRBJ2-4; TCRdb's D gene call, TRBD1, goes unchecked for lack of DNA. This CDR3 is 18 amino acids long. The CDR3 sequence: CASSPSIDRDGAKNIQYF.

The chain joins TRBV4-3 to TRBJ1-1; the TCRdb D gene call, TRBD1, has no DNA to confirm it. CDR3 length equals 18 residues. Germline V gives CDR1 LGHNA, CDR2 YSLEER. Here the CDR3 reads CASSQGFWDRGFGGEAFF.

This CDR3 reads CASSPIAGAYNEQFF. The V call is TRBV7-7, the J call TRBJ2-1; there is no DNA to check the TCRdb D call of TRBD2. The CDR3 totals 15 residues. Germline CDR1 SSHAT, CDR2 FNYEAQ (reference sequence).

The CDR3 region is CSVKGDGAYEQYF. The chain couples TRBV29-1 to TRBJ2-7; TCRdb designates TRBD1, a call that cannot be tested without DNA. This CDR3 has 13 amino acids. CDR1 SQVTM and CDR2 ANQGSEA come from the germline V gene.

The chain uses TRBV6-2 or TRBV6-3 and TRBJ2-1; TCRdb indicates TRBD1, and absent DNA this call remains unverified. This CDR3 contains 17 residues. Germline-derived CDR1 and CDR2 are MNHEY and SVGEGT. CDR3: CASSYTPGQAVKDEQFF.

The rearrangement links TRBV29-1 to TRBJ2-3; TCRdb indicates TRBD1, and absent DNA this call remains unverified. Germline V gene data show CDR1 as SQVTM and CDR2 as ANQGSEA. The CDR3 is 15 residues long. The CDR3 sequence: CSVDFRDRASDTQYF.

The V gene is TRBV5-6, the J gene TRBJ2-1; TCRdb gives TRBD1 as the D gene, but with no DNA this cannot be confirmed. This CDR3 spans 14 amino acids. Germline V gene lookup returns CDR1 SGHDT and CDR2 YYEEEE. This CDR3 is CASSPPGVYNEQFF. Full variable domain (missing parts from reference TRBV5-6 and TRBJ2-1): DAGVTQSPTHLIKTRGQQVTLRCSPKSGHDTVSWYQQALGQGPQFIFQYYEEEERQRGNFPDRFSGHQFPNYSSELNVNALLLGDSALYLCASSPPGVYNEQFFGPGTRLTVL.